This TCR beta chain was identified in a study of T-cell reconstitution after alpha-beta-depleted transplantation in children. Study-level results: Newly made T cells mostly supplied T-cell counts and diversity one year after transplant. Reportedly, alpha-beta T cells present about two months post-transplant originated from several hundred expanded clones of graft origin.

This clonotype was counted at least ten times. The antigen is not known. Unique molecular identifiers were incorporated when the TCRbeta library was constructed. MiXCR was run by TCRdb on the PCR reads, yielding one entry per CDR3 protein. The table records 60,000 to 70,000 distinct CDR3 sequences, roughly 4.9% of them present only once. Trimming took off 3 bases at V and 3 bases at J, with 19 bases between the two ends. The CDR3 loop spans 17 amino acids. Germline V lookup: CDR1 LGHDT, CDR2 YNNKEL (reference sequence). The specimen was PBMCs, mostly from graft donor cells, collected 180 days after TCRalphabeta/CD19-depleted stem cell transplant. V is TRBV3-1 and J is TRBJ2-3; tentatively, D is TRBD1 or TRBD2 (5 bases each). The source is a boy in the first two years of life who had a stem cell transplant for acute myeloid leukemia, so the T cells may come from the graft donor. CDR3 DNA sequence: TGTGCCAGCAGCCAGCCCTTAGGGACGCATAAGACAGATACGCAGTATTTT. It encodes CASSQPLGTHKTDTQYF.